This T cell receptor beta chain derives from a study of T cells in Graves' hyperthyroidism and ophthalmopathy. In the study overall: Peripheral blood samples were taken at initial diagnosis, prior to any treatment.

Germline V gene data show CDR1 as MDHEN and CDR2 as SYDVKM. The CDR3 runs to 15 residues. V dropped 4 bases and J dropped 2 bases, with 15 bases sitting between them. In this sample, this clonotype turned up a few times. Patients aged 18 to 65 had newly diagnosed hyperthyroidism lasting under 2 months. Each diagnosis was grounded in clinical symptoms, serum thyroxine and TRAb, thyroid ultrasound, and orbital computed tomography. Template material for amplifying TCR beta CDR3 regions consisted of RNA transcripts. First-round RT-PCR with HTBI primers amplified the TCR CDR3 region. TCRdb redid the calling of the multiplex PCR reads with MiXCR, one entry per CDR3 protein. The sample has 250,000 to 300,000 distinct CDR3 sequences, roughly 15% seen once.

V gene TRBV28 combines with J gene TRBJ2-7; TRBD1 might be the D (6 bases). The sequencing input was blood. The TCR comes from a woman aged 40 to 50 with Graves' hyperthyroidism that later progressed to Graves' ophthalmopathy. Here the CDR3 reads CASSSRGTPTYEQYF. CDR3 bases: TGTGCCAGCAGTTCCAGGGGAACACCTACCTACGAGCAGTACTTC.